Shown below are 25 T cell receptor beta chains from a single sample sequenced in a study of blood T cells in healthy people across ages. Sample-barcoded 5' priming and a J-beta primer mix drove a second PCR of about 6 to 12 cycles. From the 5' RACE reads, TCRdb called clonotypes with MiXCR, one entry per CDR3 protein. The data hold 550,000 to 700,000 distinct CDR3 sequences, with approximately 25% observed a single time. Sequenced sample: blood. Every receptor here comes from a woman aged 70-85 years in good health.

This clonotype was counted only a few times. The chain uses TRBV12-5 and TRBJ2-7; TRBD1 matches 8 bases. The CDR3 is 17 amino acids. J lost 5 bases, V lost 1 base, and 13 bases had no gene match. The germline CDR1 and CDR2 sequences are LGHNT and FRNRAP. CDR3 in amino acids: CASGLARVRTGFHEQYF. The CDR3 bases are TGTGCTAGTGGTTTGGCCCGCGTCCGGACAGGGTTCCACGAGCAGTACTTC.

This clonotype was seen more than once but under ten times. In nucleotides, the CDR3 is TGTGCTACCAGGCAGGCAGGGGGCCGCGAGACCCAGTACTTC. This encodes CATRQAGGRETQYF. The rearrangement joins TRBV2 to TRBJ2-5, with 8 bases matching TRBD1. The CDR3 has 14 residues. The germline CDR1 and CDR2 sequences are SNHLY and FYNNEI.

The chain combines TRBV4-2 with TRBJ1-2, with TRBD1 matching 7 bases. The ends lost 0 bases at V and 6 bases at J; junction bases unmatched: 10. The CDR3 totals 16 residues. The germline V gene has CDR1 LGHNA and CDR2 YNFKEQ. In DNA, the CDR3 is TGTGCCAGCAGCCAAGAAGGGGGCCCCGGGGGCCATGGCTACACCTTC. The encoded protein is CASSQEGGPGGHGYTF.

This clonotype turned up a few times. CDR3 sequence reads: CASSQEVRLAPSTDTQYF. The CDR3 region has the DNA TGTGCCAGCAGCCAAGAAGTCCGGCTAGCGCCTAGCACAGATACGCAGTATTTT. The rearrangement joins TRBV3-1 to TRBJ2-3; possible D gene TRBD2, 6 bases. CDR1 LGHDT and CDR2 YNNKEL come from the germline V gene (reference sequence). Between the trimmed V and J ends, which lost 0 bases and 0 bases, there was a span of 16 bases. The CDR3 spans 18 residues.

In its sample, this clonotype was seen a few times. V gene TRBV7-2 combines with J gene TRBJ2-7; TRBD2 matches 12 bases. This CDR3 comprises 18 residues. The V gene's germline CDR1 is SGHTA and CDR2 FQGNSA. Germline trimming cut 1 base from V and 2 bases from J; bases unmatched to any gene: 9. The CDR3 here is CASSLGLAGGTKTYEQYF. In DNA form, the CDR3 reads TGTGCCAGCAGCTTAGGGCTAGCGGGGGGGACAAAGACCTACGAGCAGTACTTC.

This clonotype was found a few times. The chain recombines TRBV14 with TRBJ2-7, with D tentatively TRBD2 (5 bases). The CDR3 totals 15 residues. Germline lookup yields CDR1 SGHDN and CDR2 FVKESK. V was shortened by 0 bases and J by 1 base, with 10 bases between the two germline ends. The CDR3 protein is CASSQDLARSYEQYF. CDR3 sequence (DNA): TGTGCCAGCAGCCAAGATCTAGCCAGATCCTACGAGCAGTACTTC.

V is TRBV29-1 and J is TRBJ2-3; the D gene is possibly TRBD2 (6 bases). Germline CDR1 SQVTM, CDR2 ANQGSEA. Trimming shortened V by 3 bases and J by 0 bases, and 10 bases separated the two germline ends. The CDR3 sequence is 14 residues long. The CDR3 sequence is CSVDRRGSTDTQYF. DNA for the CDR3: TGCAGCGTTGATCGGCGGGGTAGCACAGATACGCAGTATTTT.

This clonotype showed up many times. The chain joins TRBV10-3 to TRBJ2-5; weak D call: TRBD2 (7 bases). CDR1 ENHRY and CDR2 SYGVKD come from the germline V gene. This CDR3 spans 19 amino acids. V was shortened by 4 bases and J by 0 bases, with 24 bases between the two germline ends. Here the CDR3 DNA reads TGTGCCATCAGTGCCTCCCCCTCGAGTACGGGGGGCCACCAAGAGACCCAGTACTTC. This encodes CAISASPSSTGGHQETQYF.

The chain is built from TRBV20-1 and TRBJ2-5; D is unresolved. The J call may be wrong; the DNA end is better matched by TRBJ2-1. CDR1 and CDR2 from the germline V gene are DFQATT and SNEGSKA (reference sequence). The CDR3 runs to 15 residues. CDR3 sequence (DNA): TGCAGTGCTACCCAAAACGGACGTACCTTCGGTGAGCAGTTCTTC. This sequence encodes CSATQNGRTFGEQFF.

This clonotype has just a few counts. This chain joins TRBV5-1 and TRBJ2-5, with 7 nucleotides matching TRBD2. The DNA end favors TRBJ2-1, so the J call may be wrong. This CDR3 contains 15 residues. Germline values: CDR1 SGHRS, CDR2 YFSETQ. CDR3 coding DNA: TGCGCCAGCAGCTTACTAGCGTCTACCTACAATGAGCAGTTCTTC. Translated, it gives CASSLLASTYNEQFF.

V and J are TRBV12-3 or TRBV12-4 and TRBJ2-3; possibly TRBD2 for D (5 bases). The CDR3 totals 11 residues. V lost 6 bases to trimming and J lost 10 bases, with 11 bases between them. The CDR3 loop reads CASSSSGSQYF. CDR3 in DNA: TGTGCCAGCAGCTCCAGCGGCTCGCAGTATTTT.

Of note for this clonotype: At one boundary the junction diverges from the germline segment, which might be a read error. The chain links TRBV29-1 to TRBJ1-6; D possibly corresponds to TRBD1 (6 bases). The CDR3 is 15 residues long. Per the germline V gene, CDR1 is SQVTM and CDR2 is ANQGSEA. CDR3 residues: CSVLAGTSTSSLLHF. DNA for the CDR3: TGCAGCGTCCTCGCCGGGACATCTACCAGCTCACTCCTCCACTTT.

The chain recombines TRBV7-2 with TRBJ1-3; D is unresolved. From germline, CDR1 is SGHTA and CDR2 FQGNSA. Trimming took 4 bases from V and 4 from J, leaving 8 bases between them. The CDR3 is 13 residues long. The CDR3 DNA sequence: TGTGCCAGCAGCTACTTACCGGGAAACACCATATATTTT. Its protein is CASSYLPGNTIYF. The complete variable domain, with remaining parts taken from reference TRBV7-2 and TRBJ1-3, reads GAGVSQSPSNKVTEKGKDVELRCDPISGHTALYWYRQSLGQGLEFLIYFQGNSAPDKSGLPSDRFSAERTGGSVSTLTIQRTQQEDSAVYLCASSYLPGNTIYFGEGSWLTVV.

The V call is TRBV12-3 or TRBV12-4, the J call TRBJ2-5; D is uncertain. The V end lost 5 bases, the J end lost 5 bases, and 15 bases lay between the germline ends. The CDR3 has 14 residues. The CDR3 DNA sequence: TGTGCCAGCAGTGTCCTCAGGAATGAGGAGACCCAGTACTTC. The encoded protein is CASSVLRNEETQYF.

This clonotype appeared many times. The J gene is TRBJ1-6, the V gene TRBV7-3; D is unresolved. The CDR3 covers 15 residues. Germline V gene sequence: CDR1 SGHTA, CDR2 FQGTGA. Between the trimmed V and J ends, which lost 6 bases and 8 bases, there was a span of 17 bases. The chain's CDR3 is CASSSYPGRDSPLHF. DNA of the CDR3: TGTGCCAGCAGTTCTTACCCTGGCCGGGATTCACCCCTCCACTTT.

The table lists this clonotype with a few counts. The chain links TRBV12-3 or TRBV12-4 to TRBJ2-7, with D uncertain. The ends were cut back, 4 bases at V and 7 bases at J, with 17 bases in the middle. CDR3 length: 14 residues. Here the CDR3 DNA reads TGTGCCAGCAGTTCAAGCCTGGGCCCACTTGAGCAGTACTTC. This gives the protein CASSSSLGPLEQYF.

The chain combines TRBV28 with TRBJ2-7; 9 bases are a match to TRBD1. From germline, CDR1 is MDHEN and CDR2 SYDVKM. Germline trimming cut 0 bases from V and 4 bases from J; bases unmatched to any gene: 10. The CDR3 totals 17 residues. The CDR3 bases are TGTGCCAGCAGTTTATGGCCCGGGACAGGGAACTTGTACGAGCAGTACTTC. It yields the protein CASSLWPGTGNLYEQYF.

A remark on this clonotype: Lacking the conserved final phenylalanine or tryptophan, this CDR3 likely reflects a read error. V gene TRBV7-3 combines with J gene TRBJ2-5; D is undetermined. The CDR3 length is 13 residues. Looked up from germline, CDR1 is SGHTA and CDR2 is FQGTGA. The germline V and J ends were trimmed by 4 bases and 11 bases, with 17 bases remaining between them. The CDR3 nucleotides are TGTGCCAGCAGCTCTTATTCAGGTACAAAGCAGTACGTC. The encoded protein is CASSSYSGTKQYV.

This clonotype was seen a handful of times. This chain joins TRBV7-3 and TRBJ2-3; 7 positions agree with TRBD2. Looked up from germline, CDR1 is SGHTA and CDR2 is FQGTGA. The CDR3 spans 14 residues. The CDR3 here is CYLPSGGNTDTQYF. CDR3 DNA: TGTTACCTCCCCTCCGGGGGGAACACAGATACGCAGTATTTT.

This chain connects TRBV9 to TRBJ2-7, with 8 bases matching TRBD2. V gave up 3 bases and J gave up 5 bases; unmatched junction bases: 4. The CDR3 sequence is 13 residues long. Germline CDR1 is SGDLS and CDR2 is YYNGEE. CDR3 in DNA: TGTGCCAGCAGCGACGGGGGGGCCAACGAGCAGTACTTC. It yields the protein CASSDGGANEQYF.

This sequence joins TRBV4-2 and TRBJ1-1; D is unclear. Between the trimmed V and J ends, which lost 6 bases and 3 bases, there was a span of 14 bases. This CDR3 contains 14 residues. Germline V gene lookup returns CDR1 LGHNA and CDR2 YNFKEQ. CDR3 bases: TGTGCCAGCAGACCCACCCAAAAGGACACTGAAGCTTTCTTT. It encodes CASRPTQKDTEAFF.

V usage is TRBV11-1 and J usage is TRBJ2-5; D assignment may be TRBD1 or TRBD2 (6 bases each). The J call may be wrong; the DNA end is better matched by TRBJ2-1. The germline V gene encodes CDR1 SGHAT and CDR2 FQDESV (reference sequence). The CDR3 totals 16 residues. Written as DNA, the CDR3 is TGTGCCAGCAGCTTAGTACTCCCCGGGGGCGGGAATGAGCAGTTCTTC. Translated: CASSLVLPGGGNEQFF.

V gene TRBV25-1 combines with J gene TRBJ2-3; D is unclear. CDR1 and CDR2 from the germline V gene are MGHDK and SYGVNS. The CDR3 is 12 amino acids. V was cut by 8 bases and J by 2 bases, with 8 bases left in between. The CDR3 is CASGTATDTQYF. The CDR3 DNA follows: TGTGCCAGCGGAACAGCCACAGATACGCAGTATTTT.

The chain has TRBV20-1 and TRBJ2-5; D is undetermined. Trimming took 4 bases from V and 5 from J, leaving 8 bases between them. Germline V gene lookup returns CDR1 DFQATT and CDR2 SNEGSKA (reference sequence). The CDR3 covers 11 residues. CDR3 amino acids: CSAINRETQYF. For the CDR3, the DNA is TGCAGTGCTATAAACCGGGAGACCCAGTACTTC.

The J gene is TRBJ1-2, the V gene TRBV6-2 or TRBV6-3; TRBD1 agrees at 10 bases. The germline V gene has CDR1 MNHEY and CDR2 SVGEGT. V dropped 4 bases and J dropped 6; count of bases not matched to a gene: 8. This CDR3 is built from 15 residues. The CDR3 here is CASSFRAGTGDGYTF. In DNA form, the CDR3 reads TGTGCCAGCAGTTTTCGCGCCGGGACAGGGGATGGCTACACCTTC.